The clone carrying this T cell receptor (beta chain) was detected only a few times. The antigen remains undetermined. Germline assignment: CDR1 SGHDN and CDR2 FVKESK. This CDR3 comprises 18 residues. Trimming removed 4 bases from V and 0 bases from J, with 19 bases in between. The data are from a study of response to subunit inactivated influenza vaccine. The study's findings and limits: There was a suggestion from the authors that each seasonal influenza vaccination recruits few new T cells.

One entry per CDR3 protein results from TCRdb running MiXCR on the RT-PCR reads. The table lists about 650,000 distinct CDR3 sequences, 15% to 18% of them singletons, with roughly 11% in the top ten. The TCR originated in a man in his fifties who received an inactivated influenza vaccine. The sequenced sample was PBMCs from blood, obtained approximately 12 days after vaccination. The chain is built from TRBV14 and TRBJ2-4; no reliable D call. CDR3: CASSRHGVGNLAKNIQYF. The CDR3 bases are TGTGCCAGCAGCCGGCACGGCGTGGGGAATCTAGCCAAAAACATTCAGTACTTC.